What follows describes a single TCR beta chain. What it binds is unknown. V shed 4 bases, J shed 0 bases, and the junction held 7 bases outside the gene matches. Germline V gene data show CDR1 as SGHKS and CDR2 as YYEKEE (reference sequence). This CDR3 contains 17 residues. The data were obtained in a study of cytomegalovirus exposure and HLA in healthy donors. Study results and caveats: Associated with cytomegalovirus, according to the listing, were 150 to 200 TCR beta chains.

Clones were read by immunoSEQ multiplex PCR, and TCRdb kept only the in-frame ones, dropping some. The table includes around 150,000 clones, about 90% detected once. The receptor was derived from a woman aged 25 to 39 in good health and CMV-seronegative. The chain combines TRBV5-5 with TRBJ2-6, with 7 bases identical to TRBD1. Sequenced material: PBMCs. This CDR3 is CASSPGQLPSGANVLTF. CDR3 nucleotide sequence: TGTGCCAGCAGCCCGGGACAGCTACCCTCTGGGGCCAACGTCCTGACTTTC.